This T cell receptor beta chain was identified in a study of T cell responses to AZD1222 COVID-19 vaccine. The wider study: Second-dose intervals of approximately 4 or approximately 12 weeks were pooled.

Concerning this clone itself: Its target is unknown. The sample carries other DNA sequences with the same CDR3.

V was shortened by 6 bases and J by 4 bases, with 13 bases between the two germline ends. CDR1 and CDR2 from the germline V gene are MNHEY and SMNVEV (reference sequence). The CDR3 runs 13 residues. Findings and caveats of the study: The peak T cell response came first, and repertoires were sampled only after it. Mostly white British, mostly female donors; authors suggested clonal diversity may be underestimated. Unmutated variant regions are reportedly the target of nearly half of TCRs that are spike-specific.

Clones were read by immunoSEQ multiplex PCR, and TCRdb kept only the in-frame ones, dropping some. The sample shows over 85,000 clones, 70% to 90% of them seen only once. The chain couples TRBV27 to TRBJ2-7; D is perhaps TRBD1 (5 bases). The clonotype was recovered from an adult in good health. The sequenced sample was peripheral blood, obtained on day 0 of AZD1222 vaccination. This CDR3 reads CASSRGSGYEQYF. In DNA form, the CDR3 reads TGTGCCAGCAGCCGCGGATCAGGGTACGAGCAGTACTTC.